This T cell receptor beta chain was captured by sequencing in a study of cytotoxic CD8 clonotypes in ibrutinib-treated CLL. Across the whole study: After median approximately 74 months, around 15 stayed in remission, approximately 12 progressed; responses roughly 25 partial, 2 complete. The taking of response samples occurred after a median about eleven months of treatment, with a range of 6 to 36. On average, almost 95,000 productive rearrangements and 255,043 productive templates per sample.

Sequencing was performed with immunoSEQ multiplex PCR; in TCRdb, only in-frame clones are kept and a portion is missing. This sample has over 120,000 clones, with more than 75% found just once. Points from the study as a whole: Shared public clonotypes were rare, and on treatment they either got smaller or stayed the same.

This clone occurred a few times. No antigen is known for it. V dropped 6 bases and J dropped 1 base, with 9 bases sitting between them. This CDR3 has 13 residues. Germline CDR1 reads SEHNR; CDR2 reads FQNEAQ (reference sequence). The sequenced sample was PBMCs, obtained after 36 months of ibrutinib treatment. The TCR sequence derives from a human donor with chronic lymphocytic leukemia. The V and J genes are TRBV7-9 and TRBJ1-1; a weak D match, TRBD1 (5 bases). The CDR3 spells CASRHDRNTEAFF. CDR3 nucleotides: TGTGCCAGCAGACACGACAGGAACACTGAAGCTTTCTTT.